A selection of T cell receptor beta chains follows, all from one sample in a study of cytomegalovirus exposure and HLA in healthy donors. Some clones are missing from TCRdb's copy, which holds only in-frame ones; the method was immunoSEQ multiplex PCR. The sample totals 100,000 to 150,000 clones. The sequencing sample was made of PBMCs. These receptors were taken from a woman aged 40 to 55 in good health and CMV-seronegative. Each CDR3 is given with its conserved first and last residue. A D gene is named only where the DNA matches it firmly.

J | V | D | DNA | CDR3
TRBJ2-4 | TRBV4-3 | NA | TGCGCCAGCAGCCAAGATAGGGCAGGGTCGGCCAAAAACATTCAGTACTTC | CASSQDRAGSAKNIQYF
TRBJ1-6 | TRBV7-3 | NA | TGTGCCAGCAGCTTAAACCCGGGGTATTCACCCCTCCACTTT | CASSLNPGYSPLHF
TRBJ2-2 | TRBV7-3 | NA | TGTGCCAGCAGCCCTCCCGGCGACACGAACACCGGGGAGCTGTTTTTT | CASSPPGDTNTGELFF
TRBJ1-1 | TRBV28 | NA | TGTGCCAGCAGTTTATCTGCGGGGAACACTGAAGCTTTCTTT | CASSLSAGNTEAFF
TRBJ2-3 | TRBV11-3 | NA | TGTGCCAGCAGCTTAGCCAGGAACACAGATACGCAGTATTTT | CASSLARNTDTQYF
TRBJ2-5 | TRBV5-1 | NA | TGCGCCAGCAGCTTGACGATGGGAGGATCCCAAGAGACCCAGTACTTC | CASSLTMGGSQETQYF
TRBJ1-5 | TRBV5-6 | TRBD1 | TGTGCCAGCAGCTTCTCAAAGACAGGGTCCTACAATCAGCCCCAGCATTTT | CASSFSKTGSYNQPQHF
TRBJ1-5 | TRBV6-6 | NA | TGTGCCAGCAACTTGGCAGGGATAGGCAATCAGCCCCAGCATTTT | CASNLAGIGNQPQHF
TRBJ1-5 | TRBV4-2 | NA | TGTGCCAGCAGCCCTCGCGGGGAAAGCAATCAGCCCCAGCATTTT | CASSPRGESNQPQHF
TRBJ2-5 | TRBV5-4 | NA | TGTGCCAGCAGCTCGGTACAAGAGACCCAGTACTTC | CASSSVQETQYF
TRBJ2-2 | TRBV11-3 | NA | TGTGCCAGCTCAGACCGGGGGAACACCGGGGAGCTGTTTTTT | CASSDRGNTGELFF
TRBJ2-5 | TRBV27 | TRBD1 | TGTGCCAGCACCTCCGGGACAGGGGTACAAGAGACCCAGTACTTC | CASTSGTGVQETQYF
TRBJ2-5 | TRBV29-1 | NA | TGCAGCGTTTGGGAGGGGGATGAGACCCAGTACTTC | CSVWEGDETQYF
TRBJ2-1 | TRBV19 | NA | TGTGCCAGTAGTCGGGGGGACACCGTTAATGAGCAGTTCTTC | CASSRGDTVNEQFF
TRBJ2-7 | TRBV7-9 | NA | TGTGCCAGCAGCAACCCCCGGAGTTACGAGCAGTACTTC | CASSNPRSYEQYF
TRBJ1-5 | TRBV18 | NA | TGTGCCAGCTCACCTGGAGGGGGCAATCAGCCCCAGCATTTT | CASSPGGGNQPQHF
TRBJ2-7 | TRBV6-5 | NA | TGTGCCAGCACCAACCGAGGCCCCAACGAGCAGTACTTC | CASTNRGPNEQYF